This T cell receptor beta chain was retrieved from a study of human T cells and chemical hapten exposure. The study's library attached unique molecular identifiers to single cDNA molecules. TCRdb reprocessed the RACE reads with MiXCR, giving one entry per CDR3 protein. The table shows about 74,000 distinct CDR3 sequences, with 12% to 15% occurring only once. In this sample, this clonotype turned up a few times. CDR1 KGHSH and CDR2 LQKENI come from the germline V gene. V was pared by 2 bases and J by 0 bases, with 14 bases between. The CDR3 spans 17 residues. Time point reported: pre-sensitization, week 0. The sample's treatment: therapeutic diphenylcyclopropenone sensitization with weekly scalp DPC.

The TCR originated in a woman aged 45-60 years with alopecia areata. Some clones in this sample may be carry-over from other donors' samples. This rearrangement joins TRBV18 to TRBJ1-5; unclear D gene. Sequencing used whole blood, obtained in connection with sensitization to the hapten diphenylcyclopropenone (DPC). The CDR3 protein is CASSPGQARYSNQPQHF. As DNA, the CDR3 is TGTGCCAGCTCACCAGGGCAGGCCAGATATAGCAATCAGCCCCAGCATTTT.